Listed here are 22 T cell receptor beta chains from one sample, sequenced in a study of T-cell reconstitution after alpha-beta-depleted transplantation in children. A TCRbeta library incorporating unique molecular identifiers was prepared. TCRdb analysed the PCR reads with MiXCR anew, one entry per CDR3 protein. Of roughly 200,000 distinct CDR3 sequences in the sample, around 7.7% are singletons; the top ten hold less than 40%. This specimen consisted of PBMCs, mostly from graft donor cells, obtained 360 days after TCRalphabeta/CD19-depleted stem cell transplant. These receptors were collected from a male patient between 2 and 15 years old who had a stem cell transplant for acute myeloid leukemia, so the T cells may come from the graft donor.

J is TRBJ1-5 and V is TRBV12-3 or TRBV12-4; TRBD1 matches 8 bases. The trim removed 2 bases at V and 6 bases at J, leaving 6 bases unmatched. This CDR3 region has 15 residues. CDR3 sequence: CASSLRDRGGQPQHF. The CDR3 region has the DNA TGTGCCAGCAGTTTACGAGACAGGGGCGGTCAGCCCCAGCATTTT.

The chain uses TRBV29-1 and TRBJ2-7; 8 positions agree with TRBD1. Per the germline V gene, CDR1 is SQVTM and CDR2 is ANQGSEA. There are 12 residues in the CDR3. V shed 7 bases and J 1 base; nucleotides not matched to a gene: 3. The CDR3 bases are TGCAGCGCTAACAGGGGGTCCTACGAGCAGTACTTC. This encodes CSANRGSYEQYF.

This clonotype was counted at least ten times. The chain joins TRBV7-2 to TRBJ1-1; D is possibly TRBD1 (5 bases). CDR1 is SGHTA, CDR2 FQGNSA, per germline. V lost 6 bases and J lost 1, with 27 bases in between. CDR3 length: 19 residues. This CDR3 is CASRRWGGGLSEPNTEAFF. CDR3 DNA: TGTGCCAGCAGAAGGTGGGGCGGAGGACTTTCCGAACCGAACACTGAAGCTTTCTTT.

This clonotype was seen repeatedly, ten times or more. The chain has TRBV4-1 and TRBJ1-5; 11 bases map to TRBD1. This CDR3 comprises 15 residues. Germline assignment: CDR1 MGHRA and CDR2 YSYEKL. Trimming cost V 5 bases and J 6 bases; bases outside gene matches: 6. The CDR3 DNA reads as TGCGCCAGCAGCTCGGGACAGGGGGACGGTCAGCCCCAGCATTTT. Its translation is CASSSGQGDGQPQHF.

This chain uses TRBV20-1 with TRBJ2-3, with 15 bases aligning to TRBD2. The length of the CDR3 is 17 residues. Looked up from germline, CDR1 is DFQATT and CDR2 is SNEGSKA (reference sequence). The junction had 9 bases not matched to a gene; V was cut back by 4 bases and J by 4 bases. CDR3 DNA: TGCAGTGCTATAAGGGGGACTAGCGGGAGGTTCGCAGATACGCAGTATTTT. Translation: CSAIRGTSGRFADTQYF.

This clonotype was observed many times. The chain recombines TRBV5-1 with TRBJ2-2; no clear D. Germline V gene data show CDR1 as SGHRS and CDR2 as YFSETQ. The V gene lost 0 bases and the J gene lost 3 bases, with 6 bases spanning the gap. This CDR3 is 14 amino acids long. Here the CDR3 DNA reads TGCGCCAGCAGCTTGGTATGGGACACCGGGGAGCTGTTTTTT. The encoded protein is CASSLVWDTGELFF.

The chain has TRBV4-3 and TRBJ1-6; weak D call: TRBD1 (5 bases). The V gene lost 4 bases and the J gene lost 6 bases, with 10 bases spanning the gap. The CDR3 sequence is 14 residues long. The V gene's germline CDR1 is LGHNA and CDR2 YSLEER. The CDR3 region has the DNA TGCGCCAGCAGCCTCGGACAAATTAATTCACCCCTCCACTTT. Translation: CASSLGQINSPLHF.

V is TRBV5-1 and J is TRBJ1-5; a possible D gene is TRBD1 (6 bases). V shed 5 bases and J shed 8 bases, with 23 bases lying between them. The germline CDR1 and CDR2 sequences are SGHRS and YFSETQ. The CDR3 spans 16 residues. CDR3 protein: CASRRSPGTEGEPQHF. CDR3 nucleotides: TGCGCCAGCAGGCGCAGTCCAGGGACGGAGGGGGAGCCCCAGCATTTT. The full variable domain, with the rest looked up from reference TRBV5-1 and TRBJ1-5, is KAGVTQTPRYLIKTRGQQVTLSCSPISGHRSVSWYQQTPGQGLQFLFEYFSETQRNKGNFPGRFSGRQFSNSRSEMNVSTLELGDSALYLCASRRSPGTEGEPQHFGDGTRLSIL.

This clonotype was counted at least ten times. The V and J genes are TRBV11-2 and TRBJ2-1; D uncertain. The V gene lost 1 base and the J gene lost 5 bases, with 9 bases spanning the gap. This CDR3 spans 14 amino acids. Germline values: CDR1 SGHAT, CDR2 FQNNGV. CDR3 bases: TGTGCCAGCAGCTTAGTCGTCTTGAACAATGAGCAGTTCTTC. Protein: CASSLVVLNNEQFF.

This clonotype was recorded many times. V usage is TRBV12-3 or TRBV12-4 and J usage is TRBJ2-1; D possibly matches TRBD1 or TRBD2 (5 bases each). V lost 0 bases to trimming and J lost 9 bases, with 12 bases between them. The CDR3 contains 14 residues. The CDR3 sequence is CASSLADRGFEQFF. Written as DNA, the CDR3 is TGTGCCAGCAGTTTAGCGGACCGGGGCTTTGAGCAGTTCTTC.

This clonotype has at least ten counts. The chain links TRBV11-2 to TRBJ2-2, with 16 bases aligning to TRBD2. V gave up 6 bases and J gave up 4 bases; unmatched junction bases: 5. Looked up from germline, CDR1 is SGHAT and CDR2 is FQNNGV. The CDR3 contains 17 residues. The CDR3 region is CASSLGLAGGGTGELFF. In nucleotides, the CDR3 is TGTGCCAGCAGTTTGGGACTAGCGGGAGGGGGCACCGGGGAGCTGTTTTTT.

The chain uses TRBV12-5 and TRBJ2-7; D unclear. Trimming took off 2 bases at V and 4 bases at J, with 15 bases between the two ends. The CDR3 totals 15 residues. Germline V gives CDR1 LGHNT, CDR2 FRNRAP. CDR3 residues: CASGLWPAAGYEQYF. The CDR3 DNA reads TGTGCTAGTGGTTTGTGGCCCGCGGCTGGGTACGAGCAGTACTTC.

This clonotype showed up just a few times. This rearrangement joins TRBV5-1 to TRBJ2-7; D gene unclear. The V gene's germline CDR1 is SGHRS and CDR2 YFSETQ. The V end lost 0 bases, the J end lost 7 bases, and 8 bases lay between the germline ends. The CDR3 length is 12 residues. This CDR3 is CASSLEGWEQYF. The CDR3 coding sequence is TGCGCCAGCAGCTTGGAGGGATGGGAGCAGTACTTC.

The table lists this clonotype with many counts. The chain uses TRBV9 and TRBJ2-1, with 8 bases fitting TRBD2. Germline V gene sequence: CDR1 SGDLS, CDR2 YYNGEE. Germline trimming cut 4 bases from V and 0 bases from J; bases unmatched to any gene: 18. CDR3 size: 20 residues. CDR3 nucleotide sequence: TGTGCCAGCAGCCCTTCGTACGGGTTTAGCGGGACGAGCTCCTACAATGAGCAGTTCTTC. It specifies CASSPSYGFSGTSSYNEQFF.

This clonotype occurred a few times. The chain carries TRBV21-1 and TRBJ1-5; the table's TRBD1 call for D was not verified on the DNA. TRBV21-1 represents a pseudogene. This CDR3 region has 16 residues. The CDR3 nucleotides are TGTGCCAGCAGCAGAGACTTGGGACAGGAGAATCAGCCCCAGCATTTT. This encodes CASSRDLGQENQPQHF.

Of note for this clonotype: This may be a read error: a much more frequent sequence differs by one nucleotide. The chain combines TRBV7-2 with TRBJ2-1; TRBD1 matches at 7 bases. CDR3 length: 16 amino acids. V gave up 5 bases and J gave up 4 bases; unmatched junction bases: 11. The germline gives CDR1 SGHTA, CDR2 FQGNSA. The CDR3 DNA follows: TGTGCCAGCAGCAGCCCCCAGGGGGTTACTTACAATGAGCAGTTCTTC. It specifies CASSSPQGVTYNEQFF.

This clonotype was counted only a few times. V gene TRBV6-4 combines with J gene TRBJ2-5; 12 bases agree with TRBD2. Trimming took 6 bases from V and 0 from J; bases not matched to a gene: 17. The germline gives CDR1 MRHNA, CDR2 SNTAGT. The CDR3 sequence is 20 residues long. CDR3 DNA: TGTGCCAGCAGCGACGGCCCCCTAGCGGGAGGGCCAGGCCACCAAGAGACCCAGTACTTC. The encoded protein is CASSDGPLAGGPGHQETQYF.

At least ten counts were recorded for this clonotype. The chain uses TRBV12-3 or TRBV12-4 and TRBJ2-3; D uncertain. This CDR3 spans 16 amino acids. The V and J ends lost 3 bases and 0 bases respectively, with 13 bases between them. CDR3 protein: CASSFGFQSSTDTQYF. In DNA form, the CDR3 reads TGTGCCAGCAGTTTCGGGTTCCAATCTAGCACAGATACGCAGTATTTT.

The rearrangement uses TRBV28 and TRBJ1-2; tentative D call: TRBD1 (6 bases). The CDR3 has 15 amino acids. Trimming took 1 base from V and 0 from J, leaving 9 bases between them. The germline CDR1 and CDR2 sequences are MDHEN and SYDVKM. CDR3 coding DNA: TGTGCCAGCAGTTTATCGGGACACCCTAACTATGGCTACACCTTC. Translating it yields CASSLSGHPNYGYTF.

This clonotype was detected a few times. The CDR3 DNA reads TGTGCCAGCAGTTTTGGGGGCGCAAAGACCCAGTACTTC. Its translation: CASSFGGAKTQYF. V and J are TRBV12-3 or TRBV12-4 and TRBJ2-5; D is possibly TRBD1 (6 bases). This CDR3 has 13 amino acids. V dropped 3 bases and J dropped 6 bases, with 11 bases sitting between them.

This clonotype came up many times. The rearrangement joins TRBV28 to TRBJ2-7; D gene unclear. The CDR3 is 13 amino acids. CDR1 and CDR2 from the germline V gene are MDHEN and SYDVKM. V lost 5 bases, J lost 3 bases, and 11 bases lay in between. In DNA form, the CDR3 reads TGTGCCAGCAGTGTTGGCCCTATCTACGAGCAGTACGTC. This codes for CASSVGPIYEQYV.

This clonotype was found a few times. The chain is built from TRBV7-2 and TRBJ2-1; TRBD2 matches at 14 bases. V lost 4 bases, J lost 7 bases, and 6 bases stayed unmatched. Germline assignment: CDR1 SGHTA and CDR2 FQGNSA. This CDR3 has 16 amino acids. The CDR3 bases are TGTGCCAGCAGCTGGGCCGGGACTAGCGGGAGAAATGAGCAGTTCTTC. It is translated as CASSWAGTSGRNEQFF. Complete variable domain (other parts from reference TRBV7-2 and TRBJ2-1): GAGVSQSPSNKVTEKGKDVELRCDPISGHTALYWYRQSLGQGLEFLIYFQGNSAPDKSGLPSDRFSAERTGGSVSTLTIQRTQQEDSAVYLCASSWAGTSGRNEQFFGPGTRLTVL.